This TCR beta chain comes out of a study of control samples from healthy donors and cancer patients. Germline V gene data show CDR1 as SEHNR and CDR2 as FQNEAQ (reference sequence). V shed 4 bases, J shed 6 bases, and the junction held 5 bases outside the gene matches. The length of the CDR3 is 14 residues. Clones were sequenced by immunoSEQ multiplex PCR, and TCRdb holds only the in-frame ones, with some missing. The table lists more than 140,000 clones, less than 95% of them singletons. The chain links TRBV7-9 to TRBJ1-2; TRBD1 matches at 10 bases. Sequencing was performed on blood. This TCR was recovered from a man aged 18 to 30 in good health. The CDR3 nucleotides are TGTGCCAGCAGCTGGGGACAGGGGAGGGATGGCTACACCTTC. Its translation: CASSWGQGRDGYTF.